The sequence of this TCR beta chain was determined in a study of CD8 T cells in ankylosing spondylitis. MiXCR, applied by TCRdb to the 5' RACE reads, yields one record per CDR3 protein. The sample shows 250,000 to 400,000 distinct CDR3 sequences, around 10% of them seen only once. CDR3 length equals 16 residues. The junction had 3 bases not matched to a gene; V was cut back by 4 bases and J by 2 bases. This clonotype was seen ten or more times. What it binds is not known. General study findings and limits: There was reportedly significant enrichment of clones that were disease-linked in matched ankylosing spondylitis synovial fluid. Seemingly distinctive of ankylosing spondylitis blood was a TCR beta motif formed by eight highly homologous variants. Earlier authors reported some of these motif variants in reactive arthritis synovial fluid and blood.

This clonotype was sampled from a female donor with ankylosing spondylitis or in good health (not recorded which). The genes are TRBV12-3 or TRBV12-4 and TRBJ2-6, with 9 bases lining up with TRBD1. The sequencing input was blood, either unsorted or a sorted T cell fraction (not recorded which). CDR3 nucleotides: TGTGCCAGCAGTTCCAGGGACAGGGCTGGGGCCAACGTCCTGACTTTC. Its translation is CASSSRDRAGANVLTF.